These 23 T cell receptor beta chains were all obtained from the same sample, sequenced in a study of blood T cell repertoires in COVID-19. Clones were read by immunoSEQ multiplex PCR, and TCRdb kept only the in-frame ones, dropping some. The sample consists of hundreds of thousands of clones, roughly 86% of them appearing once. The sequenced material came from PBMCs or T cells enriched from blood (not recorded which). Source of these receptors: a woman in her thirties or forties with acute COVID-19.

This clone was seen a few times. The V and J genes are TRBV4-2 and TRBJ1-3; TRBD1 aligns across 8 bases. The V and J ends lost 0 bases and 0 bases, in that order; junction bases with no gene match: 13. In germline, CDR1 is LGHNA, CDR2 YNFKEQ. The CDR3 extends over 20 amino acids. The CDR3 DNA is TGTGCCAGCAGCCAAGATCCCGGCATGACAGGGGCCCTCTCTGGAAACACCATATATTTT. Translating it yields CASSQDPGMTGALSGNTIYF.

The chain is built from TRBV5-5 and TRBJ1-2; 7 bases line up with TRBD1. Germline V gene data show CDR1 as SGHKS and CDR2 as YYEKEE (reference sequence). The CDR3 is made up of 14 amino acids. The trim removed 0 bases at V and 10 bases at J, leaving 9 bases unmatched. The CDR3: CASSLGDSAILYTF. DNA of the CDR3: TGTGCCAGCAGCTTGGGGGACAGTGCGATTCTCTACACCTTC.

DNA of the CDR3: TGTGCCAGCAGTTTATATGACAGGGGGCCGAATCAGCCCCAGCATTTT. Its protein is CASSLYDRGPNQPQHF. The chain combines TRBV27 with TRBJ1-5; 10 bases are a match to TRBD1. The V and J ends lost 1 base and 4 bases, in that order; junction bases with no gene match: 4. The germline V gene has CDR1 MNHEY and CDR2 SMNVEV (reference sequence). The CDR3 runs 16 residues.

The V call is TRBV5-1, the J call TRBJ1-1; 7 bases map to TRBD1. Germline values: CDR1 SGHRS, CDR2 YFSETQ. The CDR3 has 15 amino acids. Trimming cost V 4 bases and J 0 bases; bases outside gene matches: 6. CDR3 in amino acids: CASSTMTGMNTEAFF. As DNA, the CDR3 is TGCGCCAGCAGCACCATGACAGGGATGAACACTGAAGCTTTCTTT.

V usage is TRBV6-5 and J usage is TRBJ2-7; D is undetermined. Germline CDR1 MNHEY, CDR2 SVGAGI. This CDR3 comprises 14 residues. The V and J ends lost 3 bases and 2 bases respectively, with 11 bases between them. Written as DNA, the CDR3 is TGTGCCAGCAGTTATTCTCAGGCTACCTACGAGCAGTACTTC. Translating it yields CASSYSQATYEQYF.

CDR3 residues: CASSSGDRRESYGYTF. The CDR3 bases are TGTGCCAGCAGCTCAGGGGACCGTCGCGAATCCTATGGCTACACCTTC. V gene TRBV7-9 combines with J gene TRBJ1-2, with D tentatively TRBD1 (6 bases). Germline CDR1 SEHNR, CDR2 FQNEAQ (reference sequence). With 4 bases removed from V and 4 bases from J, the gap between germline ends came to 19 bases. This CDR3 is built from 16 residues.

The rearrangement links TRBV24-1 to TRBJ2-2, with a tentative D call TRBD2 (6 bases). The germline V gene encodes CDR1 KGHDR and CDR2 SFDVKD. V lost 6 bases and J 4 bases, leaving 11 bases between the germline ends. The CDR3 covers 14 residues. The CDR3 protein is CATSLGGSTGELFF. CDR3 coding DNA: TGTGCCACCAGTTTGGGGGGTTCCACCGGGGAGCTGTTTTTT.

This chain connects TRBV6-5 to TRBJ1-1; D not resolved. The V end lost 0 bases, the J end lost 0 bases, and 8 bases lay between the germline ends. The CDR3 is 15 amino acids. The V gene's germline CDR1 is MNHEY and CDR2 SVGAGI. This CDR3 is CASSYSGVVNTEAFF. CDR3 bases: TGTGCCAGCAGTTACTCCGGGGTGGTGAACACTGAAGCTTTCTTT.

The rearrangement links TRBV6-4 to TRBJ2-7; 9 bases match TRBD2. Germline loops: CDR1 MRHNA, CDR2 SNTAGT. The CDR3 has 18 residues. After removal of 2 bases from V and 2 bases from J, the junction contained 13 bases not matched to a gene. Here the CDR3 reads CASSDDGGLAEGPYEQYF. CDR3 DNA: TGTGCCAGCAGTGACGACGGGGGACTAGCCGAGGGGCCCTACGAGCAGTACTTC.

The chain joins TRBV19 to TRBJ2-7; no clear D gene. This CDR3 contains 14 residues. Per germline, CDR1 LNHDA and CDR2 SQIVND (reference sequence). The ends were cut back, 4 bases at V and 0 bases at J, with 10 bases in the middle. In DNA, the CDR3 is TGTGCCAGTAGTAATGGCGGAAACTCCTACGAGCAGTACTTC. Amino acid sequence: CASSNGGNSYEQYF.

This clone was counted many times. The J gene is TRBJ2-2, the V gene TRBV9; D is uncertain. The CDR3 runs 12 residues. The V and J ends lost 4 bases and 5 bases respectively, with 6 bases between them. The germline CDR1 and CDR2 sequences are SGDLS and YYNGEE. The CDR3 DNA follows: TGTGCCAGCAGCACTCGAACCGGGGAGCTGTTTTTT. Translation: CASSTRTGELFF.

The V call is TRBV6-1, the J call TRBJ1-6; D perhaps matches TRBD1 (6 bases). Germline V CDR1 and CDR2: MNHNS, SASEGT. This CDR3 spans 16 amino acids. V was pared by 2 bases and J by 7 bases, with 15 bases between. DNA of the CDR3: TGTGCCAGCAGTGAAAGTCCAGGGAGGGGGAATTCACCCCTCCACTTT. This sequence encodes CASSESPGRGNSPLHF.

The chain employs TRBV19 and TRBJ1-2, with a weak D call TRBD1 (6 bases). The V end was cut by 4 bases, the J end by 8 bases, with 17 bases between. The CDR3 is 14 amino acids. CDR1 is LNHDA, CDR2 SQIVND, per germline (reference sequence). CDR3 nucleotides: TGTGCCAGTAGTAGCCCGGACAGATCTTACGGCTACACCTTC. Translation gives CASSSPDRSYGYTF.

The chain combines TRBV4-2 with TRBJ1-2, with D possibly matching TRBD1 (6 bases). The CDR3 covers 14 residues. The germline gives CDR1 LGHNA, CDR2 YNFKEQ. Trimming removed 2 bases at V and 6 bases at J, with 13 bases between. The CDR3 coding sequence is TGTGCCAGCAGCCAATCGAACCCAGGGGATGGCTACACCTTC. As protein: CASSQSNPGDGYTF.

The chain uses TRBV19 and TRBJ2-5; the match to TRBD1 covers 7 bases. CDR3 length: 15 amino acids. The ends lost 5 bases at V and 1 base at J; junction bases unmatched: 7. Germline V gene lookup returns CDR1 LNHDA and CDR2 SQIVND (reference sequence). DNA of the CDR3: TGTGCCAGTAGTCGTCGGACAGGCCCCCAAGAGACCCAGTACTTC. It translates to CASSRRTGPQETQYF.

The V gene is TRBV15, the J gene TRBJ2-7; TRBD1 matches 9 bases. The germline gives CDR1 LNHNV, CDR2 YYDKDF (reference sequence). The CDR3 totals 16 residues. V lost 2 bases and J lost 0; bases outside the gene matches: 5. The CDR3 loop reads CATSRTTGGSSYEQYF. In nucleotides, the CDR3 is TGTGCCACCAGCAGAACGACAGGGGGTAGCTCCTACGAGCAGTACTTC.

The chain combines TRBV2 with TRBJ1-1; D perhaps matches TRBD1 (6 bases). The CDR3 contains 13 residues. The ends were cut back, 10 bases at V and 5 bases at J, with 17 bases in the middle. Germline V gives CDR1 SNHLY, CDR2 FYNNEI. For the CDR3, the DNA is TGTGCCACCCAGTGGTACAGGGATACTGAAGCTTTCTTT. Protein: CATQWYRDTEAFF.

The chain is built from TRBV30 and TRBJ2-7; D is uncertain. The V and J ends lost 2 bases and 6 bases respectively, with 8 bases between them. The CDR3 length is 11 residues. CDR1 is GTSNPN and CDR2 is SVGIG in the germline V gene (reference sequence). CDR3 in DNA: TGTGCCTGGAGTCCGACGGGCGAGCAGTACTTC. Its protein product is CAWSPTGEQYF.

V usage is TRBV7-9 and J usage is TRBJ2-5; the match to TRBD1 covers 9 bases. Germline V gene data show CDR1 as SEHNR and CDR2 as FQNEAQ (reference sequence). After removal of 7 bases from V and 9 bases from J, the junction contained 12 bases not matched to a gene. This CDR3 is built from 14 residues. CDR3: CASTTGGPHGAQYF. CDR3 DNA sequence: TGTGCCAGCACCACAGGGGGCCCTCACGGGGCCCAGTACTTC.

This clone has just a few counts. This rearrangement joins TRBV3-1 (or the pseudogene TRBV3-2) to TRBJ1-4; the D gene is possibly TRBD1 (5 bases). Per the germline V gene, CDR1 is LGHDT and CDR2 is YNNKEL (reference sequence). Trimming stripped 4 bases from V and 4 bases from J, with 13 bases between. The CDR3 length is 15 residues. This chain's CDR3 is CASSLQGSLNEKLFF. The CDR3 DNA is TGTGCCAGCAGCCTTCAGGGCAGCCTTAATGAAAAACTGTTTTTT.

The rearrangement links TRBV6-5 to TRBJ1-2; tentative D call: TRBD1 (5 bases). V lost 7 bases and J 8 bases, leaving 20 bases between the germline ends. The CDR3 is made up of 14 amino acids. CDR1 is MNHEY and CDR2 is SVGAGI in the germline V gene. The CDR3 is CASTSHAGGRGYTF. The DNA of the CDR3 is TGTGCCAGCACAAGCCATGCGGGGGGTAGGGGCTACACCTTC.

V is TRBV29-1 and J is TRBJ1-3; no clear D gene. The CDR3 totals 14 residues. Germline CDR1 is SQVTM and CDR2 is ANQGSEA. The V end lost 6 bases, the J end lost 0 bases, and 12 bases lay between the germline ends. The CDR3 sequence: CSVDDGSSGNTIYF. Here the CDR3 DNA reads TGCAGCGTCGACGACGGGTCCTCTGGAAACACCATATATTTT.

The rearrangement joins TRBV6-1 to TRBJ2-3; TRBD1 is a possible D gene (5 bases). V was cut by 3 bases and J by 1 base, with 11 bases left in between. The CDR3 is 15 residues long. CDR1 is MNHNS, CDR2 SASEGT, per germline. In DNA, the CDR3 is TGTGCCAGCAGTGAGGGGCGCTTTGGCACAGATACGCAGTATTTT. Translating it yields CASSEGRFGTDTQYF.